A selection of T cell receptor beta chains follows, all from one sample in a study of cytomegalovirus exposure and HLA in healthy donors. Libraries were prepared by immunoSEQ multiplex PCR; TCRdb keeps only in-frame clonotypes and omits some of them. Of about 86,000 clones listed, 85% to 95% are singletons. Sequencing was performed on PBMCs. The receptors here all came from a man between 18 and 35 years old in good health and CMV-seronegative. The CDR3 runs from the conserved cysteine through the conserved F or W. D genes are given only for firm matches. Expanded clones are given a class, and other clones once, few, many or no size at all.

abundance: .; v_gene: TRBV2; d_gene: .; j_gene: TRBJ1-5; CDR3nt: TGTGCCAGCAGTGATGAGGTGGCAGGGGCTGGGTGGCAGCCCCAGCATTTT; CDR3aa: CASSDEVAGAGWQPQHF
abundance: .; v_gene: TRBV27; d_gene: TRBD1; j_gene: TRBJ2-1; CDR3nt: TGTGCCAGCAGGACAGACAGGGCGCTATACAATGAGCAGTTCTTC; CDR3aa: CASRTDRALYNEQFF
abundance: .; v_gene: TRBV6-5; d_gene: .; j_gene: TRBJ1-2; CDR3nt: TGTGCCAGCCCGAGGTCCCTCTTC; CDR3aa: CASPRSLF
abundance: .; v_gene: TRBV19; d_gene: TRBD2; j_gene: TRBJ2-1; CDR3nt: TGTGCCAGTAGTTTAACTAGCGGGAGCTCCTACAATGAGCAGTTCTTC; CDR3aa: CASSLTSGSSYNEQFF
abundance: .; v_gene: TRBV7-9; d_gene: .; j_gene: TRBJ2-2; CDR3nt: TGTGCCAGCAGTGAGACACTCGACACCGGGGAGCTGTTTTTT; CDR3aa: CASSETLDTGELFF
abundance: .; v_gene: TRBV10-3; d_gene: TRBD2; j_gene: TRBJ2-2; CDR3nt: TGTGCCATCAGCGATTCGGGACTAACCACCGGGGAGCTGTTTTTT; CDR3aa: CAISDSGLTTGELFF
abundance: .; v_gene: TRBV5-1; d_gene: .; j_gene: TRBJ1-1; CDR3nt: TGCGCCAGCAGCTTGGTAGGCGGTTTGAACACTGAAGCTTTCTTT; CDR3aa: CASSLVGGLNTEAFF
abundance: once; v_gene: TRBV2; d_gene: TRBD1; j_gene: TRBJ1-5; CDR3nt: TGTGCCAGCAGGGGGACAGGGTATAGCAATCAGCCCCAGCATTTT; CDR3aa: CASRGTGYSNQPQHF
abundance: .; v_gene: TRBV10-3; d_gene: TRBD1; j_gene: TRBJ1-4; CDR3nt: TGTGCCATCAGTCCGGACAGGGCTAAACTGTTTTTT; CDR3aa: CAISPDRAKLFF
abundance: .; v_gene: TRBV6-4; d_gene: TRBD2; j_gene: TRBJ2-5; CDR3nt: TGTGCCAGCAGTGCGCTAGCGGGGGCTTCGGAGACCCAGTACTTC; CDR3aa: CASSALAGASETQYF
abundance: once; v_gene: TRBV5-1; d_gene: TRBD1; j_gene: TRBJ1-3; CDR3nt: TGCGCCAGCAGCTTGGGACAGGGTGGAAACACCATATATTTT; CDR3aa: CASSLGQGGNTIYF
abundance: .; v_gene: TRBV7-3; d_gene: .; j_gene: TRBJ2-2; CDR3nt: TGTGCCAGCAGCTTGGGGCCTGGGGAGCTGTTTTTT; CDR3aa: CASSLGPGELFF
abundance: .; v_gene: TRBV6-5; d_gene: .; j_gene: TRBJ1-3; CDR3nt: TGTGCCAGCAGTTACTCGAGCAGGTCTACTGGAAACACCATATATTTT; CDR3aa: CASSYSSRSTGNTIYF
abundance: few; v_gene: TRBV6-1; d_gene: .; j_gene: TRBJ1-6; CDR3nt: TGTGCCAGCAGTGCCGGTCCGTATAATTCACCCCTCCACTTT; CDR3aa: CASSAGPYNSPLHF
abundance: .; v_gene: TRBV5-6; d_gene: .; j_gene: TRBJ1-1; CDR3nt: TGTGCCAGCAGCCCTAGGTTTGGGTGGCCTGAAGCTTTCTTT; CDR3aa: CASSPRFGWPEAFF
abundance: .; v_gene: TRBV6-5; d_gene: TRBD1; j_gene: TRBJ2-7; CDR3nt: TGTGCCAGCAGTCCGACAGGGCCGATTTACGAGCAGTACTTC; CDR3aa: CASSPTGPIYEQYF
abundance: .; v_gene: TRBV6-5; d_gene: TRBD1; j_gene: TRBJ1-1; CDR3nt: TGTGCCAGCAGTTACCAGGGACAGATGAACACTGAAGCTTTCTTT; CDR3aa: CASSYQGQMNTEAFF
abundance: .; v_gene: TRBV4-1; d_gene: .; j_gene: TRBJ2-5; CDR3nt: TGCGCCAGCAGCCAAGAAAGCAGGGCACCTAGGGAGACCCAGTACTTC; CDR3aa: CASSQESRAPRETQYF
abundance: .; v_gene: TRBV2; d_gene: TRBD1; j_gene: TRBJ1-2; CDR3nt: TGTGCCAGCAGTGGACAGGGGCCAAACTATGGCTACACCTTC; CDR3aa: CASSGQGPNYGYTF
abundance: .; v_gene: TRBV7-2; d_gene: .; j_gene: TRBJ1-2; CDR3nt: TGTGCCAGCAGCCCTCAGGGTTACTATGGCTACACCTTC; CDR3aa: CASSPQGYYGYTF
abundance: .; v_gene: TRBV6-1; d_gene: TRBD1; j_gene: TRBJ2-7; CDR3nt: TGTGCCAGCTGTCGGACAGGGAGCTCCTACGAGCAGTACTTC; CDR3aa: CASCRTGSSYEQYF
abundance: .; v_gene: TRBV27; d_gene: .; j_gene: TRBJ1-3; CDR3nt: TGTGCCAGCAGTTTGACAAGCCGCCCTGGAAACACCATATATTTT; CDR3aa: CASSLTSRPGNTIYF
abundance: .; v_gene: TRBV7-8; d_gene: .; j_gene: TRBJ2-7; CDR3nt: TGTGCCAGCAGCTCACGTCGGCTAGCAGGATACGAGCAGTACTTC; CDR3aa: CASSSRRLAGYEQYF
abundance: .; v_gene: TRBV15; d_gene: TRBD1; j_gene: TRBJ1-5; CDR3nt: TGTGCCACCAGCAGAGATCCTGGACAGGGGAATCAGCCCCAGCATTTT; CDR3aa: CATSRDPGQGNQPQHF
abundance: .; v_gene: TRBV18; d_gene: .; j_gene: TRBJ2-7; CDR3nt: TGTGCCAGCTCACCGGGGGGGGCGGTCGAGCAGTACTTC; CDR3aa: CASSPGGAVEQYF
abundance: .; v_gene: TRBV5-1; d_gene: TRBD2; j_gene: TRBJ2-3; CDR3nt: TGCGCCAGCAGCTGGCCGCAAACCCTAGCGGAGAGCACAGATACGCAGTATTTT; CDR3aa: CASSWPQTLAESTDTQYF
abundance: .; v_gene: TRBV29-1; d_gene: .; j_gene: TRBJ2-7; CDR3nt: TGCAGCGTTGAGGATCTGCGGAGGGACGGGCCTAGGTACGAGCAGTACTTC; CDR3aa: CSVEDLRRDGPRYEQYF
abundance: .; v_gene: TRBV29-1; d_gene: .; j_gene: TRBJ2-1; CDR3nt: TGCAGCGTTGAGTTGCAGGATACCTACAATGAGCAGTTCTTC; CDR3aa: CSVELQDTYNEQFF
abundance: .; v_gene: TRBV7-9; d_gene: .; j_gene: TRBJ1-6; CDR3nt: TGTGCCAGCAGCTTAAGGGACAAGGGGTCACCCCTCCACTTT; CDR3aa: CASSLRDKGSPLHF
abundance: .; v_gene: TRBV6-1; d_gene: TRBD1; j_gene: TRBJ1-2; CDR3nt: TGTGCCAGCAGGTCGGGGACAGGGGGAGGGAGGGGCTACACCTTC; CDR3aa: CASRSGTGGGRGYTF
abundance: once; v_gene: TRBV7-9; d_gene: TRBD1; j_gene: TRBJ1-5; CDR3nt: TGTGCCAGCAGCTTGGGGACAGGGACGGGCAATCAGCCCCAGCATTTT; CDR3aa: CASSLGTGTGNQPQHF
abundance: .; v_gene: TRBV19; d_gene: .; j_gene: TRBJ1-2; CDR3nt: TGTGCCAGTGGAGACATTCAGGGATCTAACTATGGCTACACCTTC; CDR3aa: CASGDIQGSNYGYTF
abundance: .; v_gene: TRBV7-9; d_gene: .; j_gene: TRBJ2-1; CDR3nt: TGTGCCAGCACCGATGGGGGGACCTCCTACAATGAGCAGTTCTTC; CDR3aa: CASTDGGTSYNEQFF
abundance: once; v_gene: TRBV7-9; d_gene: TRBD1; j_gene: TRBJ2-7; CDR3nt: TGTGCCAGCAGCAATTCCGGGACAGCACTCTACGAGCAGTACTTC; CDR3aa: CASSNSGTALYEQYF
abundance: .; v_gene: TRBV30; d_gene: .; j_gene: TRBJ2-7; CDR3nt: TGTGCCTGGACCCAGGGGTATGGCTACGAGCAGTACTTC; CDR3aa: CAWTQGYGYEQYF
abundance: .; v_gene: TRBV19; d_gene: TRBD1; j_gene: TRBJ1-6; CDR3nt: TGTGCCAGTAGTTCGGCAGGGGGGCATTCACCCCTCCACTTT; CDR3aa: CASSSAGGHSPLHF
abundance: .; v_gene: TRBV5-1; d_gene: TRBD2; j_gene: TRBJ2-5; CDR3nt: TGCGCCAGCAGCGCGCGACTAGCGGGGAATAAAGAGACCCAGTACTTC; CDR3aa: CASSARLAGNKETQYF
abundance: .; v_gene: TRBV25-1; d_gene: TRBD1; j_gene: TRBJ2-1; CDR3nt: TGTGCCAGCAGTGAAGTCTTTGACAGGGGGCCGCTAGGGGAGCAGTTCTTC; CDR3aa: CASSEVFDRGPLGEQFF